These T cell receptor beta chains were read from a single sample in a study of shared clonotypes between healthy human individuals. Sequenced by immunoSEQ multiplex PCR; TCRdb stores in-frame clones only, minus some. The repertoire has 950,000 to 1,100,000 clones, around 78% of them found once; the top ten carry more than 0.55%. Sample: memory CD4+ T cells from PBMCs. These receptors came from a man aged 18 to 29 in good health. Some clones in this sample may be carry-over from other donors' samples. CDR3s include the opening cysteine and the closing phenylalanine or tryptophan. Each record gives: clone size, J gene, V gene, CDR3 protein. Clone size is not always given. Where it is, it says once, few, many or a class for expanded clones.

clone_size: NA
j_call: TRBJ2-5
v_call: TRBV11-2
cdr3_aa: CASSASWTGETQYF

clone_size: once
j_call: TRBJ1-4
v_call: TRBV5-1
cdr3_aa: CASSLARNLGEKEKLFF

clone_size: NA
j_call: TRBJ2-7
v_call: TRBV7-2
cdr3_aa: CASRKDHSGRYYEQYF

clone_size: NA
j_call: TRBJ2-1
v_call: TRBV27
cdr3_aa: CASSFDQGKANEQFF

clone_size: once
j_call: TRBJ1-5
v_call: TRBV30
cdr3_aa: CAWSYRGNQPQHF

clone_size: few
j_call: TRBJ2-3
v_call: TRBV30
cdr3_aa: CAVRRGIETDTQYF

clone_size: NA
j_call: TRBJ2-3
v_call: TRBV6-1
cdr3_aa: CASSDRLAGGPPRTDTQYF

clone_size: NA
j_call: TRBJ1-3
v_call: TRBV7-9
cdr3_aa: CASSFKRGTSGNTIYF

clone_size: once
j_call: TRBJ2-1
v_call: TRBV28
cdr3_aa: CASSSFSGKSSYNEQFF

clone_size: NA
j_call: TRBJ2-7
v_call: TRBV19
cdr3_aa: CASSSGQGVLSTTNYEQYF

clone_size: NA
j_call: TRBJ2-7
v_call: TRBV6-1
cdr3_aa: CASSGGLSRYEQYF

clone_size: NA
j_call: TRBJ2-1
v_call: TRBV6-6
cdr3_aa: CASSYRGGYEQFF

clone_size: NA
j_call: TRBJ2-7
v_call: TRBV5-1
cdr3_aa: CASHPSDVAHEQYF